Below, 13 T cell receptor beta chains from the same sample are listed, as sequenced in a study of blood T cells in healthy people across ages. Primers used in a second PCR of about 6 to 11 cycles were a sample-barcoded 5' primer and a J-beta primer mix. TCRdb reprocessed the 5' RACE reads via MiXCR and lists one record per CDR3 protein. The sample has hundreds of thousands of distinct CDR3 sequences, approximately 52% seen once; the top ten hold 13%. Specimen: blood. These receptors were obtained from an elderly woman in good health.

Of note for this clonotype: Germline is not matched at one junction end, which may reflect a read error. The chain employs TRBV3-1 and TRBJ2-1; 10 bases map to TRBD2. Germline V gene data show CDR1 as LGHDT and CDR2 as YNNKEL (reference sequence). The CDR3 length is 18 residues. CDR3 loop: CASSQGTSGRTQYNEPFF. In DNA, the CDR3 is TGTGCCAGCAGCCAAGGGACTAGCGGCCGGACTCAATACAATGAGCCGTTCTTC.

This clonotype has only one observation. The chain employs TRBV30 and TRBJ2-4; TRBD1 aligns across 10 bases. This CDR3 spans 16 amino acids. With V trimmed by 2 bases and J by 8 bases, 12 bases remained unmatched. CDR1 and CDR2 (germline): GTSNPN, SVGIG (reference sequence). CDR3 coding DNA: TGTGCCTGGAGTTTGCCGGGACAGGGGCCTAGGGACATTCAGTACTTC. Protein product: CAWSLPGQGPRDIQYF.

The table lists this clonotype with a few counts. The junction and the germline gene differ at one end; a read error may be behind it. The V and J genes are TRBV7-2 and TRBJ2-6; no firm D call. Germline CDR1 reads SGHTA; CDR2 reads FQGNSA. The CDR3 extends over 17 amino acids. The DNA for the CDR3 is TGTGCCAGCAGCTTAGCGATAAGGGTCTCTGAGGCCAACGTCCTGACTTTC. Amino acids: CASSLAIRVSEANVLTF.

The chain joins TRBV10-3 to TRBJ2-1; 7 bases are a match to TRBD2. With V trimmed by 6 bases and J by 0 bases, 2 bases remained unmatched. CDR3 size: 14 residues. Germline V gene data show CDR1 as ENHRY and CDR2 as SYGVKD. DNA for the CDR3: TGTGCCATCAGGCTAGCGGCCTCCTACAATGAGCAGTTCTTC. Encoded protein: CAIRLAASYNEQFF.

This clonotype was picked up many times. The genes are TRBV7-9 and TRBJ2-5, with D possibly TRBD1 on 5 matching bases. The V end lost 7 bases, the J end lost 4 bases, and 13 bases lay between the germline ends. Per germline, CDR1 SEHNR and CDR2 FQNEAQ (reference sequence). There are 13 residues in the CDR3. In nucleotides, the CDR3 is TGTGCCAGCAACCTCAGGGTTGGAGAGACCCAGTACTTC. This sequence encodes CASNLRVGETQYF.

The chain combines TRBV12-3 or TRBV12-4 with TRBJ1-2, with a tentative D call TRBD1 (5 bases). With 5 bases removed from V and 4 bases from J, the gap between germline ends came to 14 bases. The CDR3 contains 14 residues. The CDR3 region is CASSARETFYGYTF. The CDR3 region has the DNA TGTGCCAGCAGTGCCAGGGAGACTTTCTATGGCTACACCTTC.

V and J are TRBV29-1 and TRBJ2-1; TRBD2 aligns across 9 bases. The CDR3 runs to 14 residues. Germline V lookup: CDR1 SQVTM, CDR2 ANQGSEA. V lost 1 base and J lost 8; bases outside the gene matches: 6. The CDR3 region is CSVEGLAEDYEQFF. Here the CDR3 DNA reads TGCAGCGTTGAAGGACTAGCGGAGGACTATGAGCAGTTCTTC.

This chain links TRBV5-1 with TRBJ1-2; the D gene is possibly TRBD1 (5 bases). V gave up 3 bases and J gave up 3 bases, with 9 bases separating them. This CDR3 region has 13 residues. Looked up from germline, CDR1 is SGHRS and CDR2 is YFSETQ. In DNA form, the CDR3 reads TGCGCCAGCAGCTCAGGGTACGACTATGGCTACACCTTC. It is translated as CASSSGYDYGYTF.

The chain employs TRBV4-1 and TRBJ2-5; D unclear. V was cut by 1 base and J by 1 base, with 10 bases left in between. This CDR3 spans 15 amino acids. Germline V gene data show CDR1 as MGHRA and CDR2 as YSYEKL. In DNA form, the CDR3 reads TGCGCCAGCAGCCAAGGTGGGGTCTCCCAAGAGACCCAGTACTTC. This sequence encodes CASSQGGVSQETQYF.

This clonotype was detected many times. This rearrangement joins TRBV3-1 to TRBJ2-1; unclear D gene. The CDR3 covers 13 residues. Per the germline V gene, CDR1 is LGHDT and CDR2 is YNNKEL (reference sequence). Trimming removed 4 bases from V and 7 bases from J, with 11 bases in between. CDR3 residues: CASSLPSANEQFF. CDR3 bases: TGTGCCAGCAGCCTCCCCAGCGCTAATGAGCAGTTCTTC.

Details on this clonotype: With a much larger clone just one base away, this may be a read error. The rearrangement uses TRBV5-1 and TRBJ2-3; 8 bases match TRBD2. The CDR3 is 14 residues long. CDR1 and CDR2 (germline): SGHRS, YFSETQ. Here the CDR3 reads CANSFGGVTDTQYF. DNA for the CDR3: TGCGCCAACAGCTTCGGGGGGGTCACAGATACGCAGTATTTT.

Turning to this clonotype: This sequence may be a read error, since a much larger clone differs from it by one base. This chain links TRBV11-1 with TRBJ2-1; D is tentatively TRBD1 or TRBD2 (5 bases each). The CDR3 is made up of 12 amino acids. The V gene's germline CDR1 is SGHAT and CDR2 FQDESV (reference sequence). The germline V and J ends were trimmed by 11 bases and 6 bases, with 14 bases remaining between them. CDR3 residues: CAGDKGSNEQFF. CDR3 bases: TGTGCCGGGGATAAGGGGAGCAATGAGCAGTTCTTC.

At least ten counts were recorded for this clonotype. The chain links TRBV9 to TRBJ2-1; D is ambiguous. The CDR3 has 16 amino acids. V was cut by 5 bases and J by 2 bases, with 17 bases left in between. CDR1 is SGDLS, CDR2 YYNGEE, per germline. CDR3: CASSQSTAVAYNEQFF. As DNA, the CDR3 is TGTGCCAGCAGTCAAAGTACGGCGGTCGCCTACAATGAGCAGTTCTTC.